This T cell receptor (beta chain) was documented in a study of cytomegalovirus exposure and HLA in healthy donors. Germline V CDR1 and CDR2: SGDLS, YYNGEE. Between the trimmed V and J ends, which lost 3 bases and 3 bases, there was a span of 13 bases. The CDR3 is 15 residues long. The sample holds a few counts of this clone. As yet, its antigen is unknown. TCRdb keeps only in-frame clones here, not all; method: immunoSEQ multiplex PCR. The sample yields 90,000 to 110,000 clones, roughly 90% seen once. Study-level results: In the 120 validation repertoires, just under 95% of cluster scores exceeded 0, per a later analysis.

Sequenced: PBMCs. This receptor was obtained from a woman aged 18 to 35 in good health and CMV-seronegative. This chain uses TRBV9 with TRBJ1-5, with D perhaps TRBD1 (5 bases). CDR3 loop: CASSAMDTPNQPQHF. DNA for the CDR3: TGTGCCAGCAGCGCCATGGACACCCCCAATCAGCCCCAGCATTTT.